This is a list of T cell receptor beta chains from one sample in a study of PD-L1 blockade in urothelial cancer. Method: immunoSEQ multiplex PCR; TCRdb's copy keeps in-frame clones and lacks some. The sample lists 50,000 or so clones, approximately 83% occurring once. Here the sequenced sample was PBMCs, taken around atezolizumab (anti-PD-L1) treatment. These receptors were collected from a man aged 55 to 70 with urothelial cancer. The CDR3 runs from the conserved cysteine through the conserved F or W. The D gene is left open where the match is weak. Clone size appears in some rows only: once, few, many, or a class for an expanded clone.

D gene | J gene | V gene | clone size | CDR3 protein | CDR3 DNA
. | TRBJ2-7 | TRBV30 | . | CAWSSRVDEQYF | TGTGCCTGGAGTTCCAGGGTCGACGAGCAGTACTTC
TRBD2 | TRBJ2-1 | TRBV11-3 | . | CASSLVGTNYNEQFF | TGTGCCAGCAGCTTAGTTGGGACTAACTACAATGAGCAGTTCTTC
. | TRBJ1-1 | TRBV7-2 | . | CASSPSGGNTEAFF | TGTGCCAGCAGCCCTTCGGGGGGGAACACTGAAGCTTTCTTT
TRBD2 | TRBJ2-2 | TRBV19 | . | CASSGSSGGTGELFF | TGTGCCAGTAGTGGGTCTAGCGGGGGGACCGGGGAGCTGTTTTTT
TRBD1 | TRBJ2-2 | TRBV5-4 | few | CASSPGGSGPGELFF | TGTGCCAGCAGCCCAGGGGGATCGGGACCCGGGGAGCTGTTTTTT
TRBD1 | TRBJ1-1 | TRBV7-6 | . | CASSVGTANTEAFF | TGTGCCAGCAGCGTCGGGACAGCAAACACTGAAGCTTTCTTT
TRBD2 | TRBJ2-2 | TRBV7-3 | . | CASSSAGVTGELFF | TGTGCCAGCAGCTCAGCGGGGGTAACCGGGGAGCTGTTTTTT
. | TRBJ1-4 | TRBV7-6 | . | CASSQTGSATNEKLFF | TGTGCCAGCAGCCAAACCGGGAGTGCAACTAATGAAAAACTGTTTTTT
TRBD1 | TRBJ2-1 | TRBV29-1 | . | CSVRQGGYNEQFF | TGCAGCGTTAGACAGGGGGGTTACAATGAGCAGTTCTTC
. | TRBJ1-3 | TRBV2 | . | CASTNGLGNTIYF | TGTGCCAGCACGAACGGTCTAGGAAACACCATATATTTT
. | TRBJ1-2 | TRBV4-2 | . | CASRQGGTDRSGYTF | TGTGCCAGCAGGCAAGGCGGGACGGATAGGAGTGGCTACACCTTC
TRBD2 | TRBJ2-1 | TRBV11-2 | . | CASSLAGGRSNEQFF | TGTGCCAGCAGCTTGGCGGGGGGGCGCAGTAATGAGCAGTTCTTC
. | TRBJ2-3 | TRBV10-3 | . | CAISLGDNPPTDTQYF | TGTGCCATCAGTCTTGGGGACAACCCCCCCACAGATACGCAGTATTTT
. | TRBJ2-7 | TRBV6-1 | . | CASSEEGPSYEQYF | TGTGCCAGCAGTGAGGAGGGACCCTCCTACGAGCAGTACTTC
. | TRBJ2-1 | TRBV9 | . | CASSVEGIIVDEQFF | TGTGCCAGCAGCGTAGAGGGGATTATAGTCGATGAGCAGTTCTTC
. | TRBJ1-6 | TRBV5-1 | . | CASSLAAGDSYNSPLHF | TGCGCCAGCAGCTTGGCCGCGGGGGACTCCTATAATTCACCCCTCCACTTT
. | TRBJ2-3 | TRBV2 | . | CASSATGLSTDTQYF | TGTGCCAGCAGCGCGACAGGCCTGAGCACAGATACGCAGTATTTT
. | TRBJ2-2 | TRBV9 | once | CASSVGLTTRTGELFF | TGTGCCAGCAGCGTAGGGTTGACCACTAGGACCGGGGAGCTGTTTTTT
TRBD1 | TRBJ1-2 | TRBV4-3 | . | CASSRGQLNYGYTF | TGCGCCAGCAGCCGGGGACAGTTAAACTATGGCTACACCTTC
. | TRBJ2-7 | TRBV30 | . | CAWSVLRGYEQYF | TGTGCCTGGAGTGTACTCAGAGGCTACGAGCAGTACTTC
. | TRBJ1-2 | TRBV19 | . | CASSIDVASYTF | TGTGCCAGTAGTATAGATGTGGCAAGCTACACCTTC
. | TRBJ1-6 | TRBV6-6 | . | CASSYSGHYNSPLHF | TGTGCCAGCAGTTACTCTGGACATTATAATTCACCCCTCCACTTT
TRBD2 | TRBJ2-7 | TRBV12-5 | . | CASGLVSGGAPYEQYF | TGTGCTAGTGGTTTGGTTAGCGGGGGGGCCCCCTACGAGCAGTACTTC
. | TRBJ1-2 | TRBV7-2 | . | CASSLSRDIYGYTF | TGTGCCAGCAGCTTAAGCCGGGACATTTATGGCTACACCTTC